This T cell receptor beta chain came from a study of blood T cell repertoires in COVID-19. Methods used by the authors: Researchers report that nucleated cell counts were estimated from reference gene primer amplification. This table comes from immunoSEQ multiplex PCR, and its TCRdb copy is limited to in-frame clones, with some not included. Clonal size and the V and J genes are those of that table, whereas D and trimming came from the DNA. The sample has some 59,000 clones, 90% to 95% seen once. The sample taken for sequencing was peripheral blood. This receptor was obtained from a man aged 45 to 65 with acute or convalescent COVID-19.

Here the CDR3 DNA reads TGTGCCAGCAGCTTAGGGACAGGGGTTTCACCCCTCCACTTT. Protein: CASSLGTGVSPLHF. The J gene is TRBJ1-6, the V gene TRBV11-2; 9 positions match TRBD1. Per the germline V gene, CDR1 is SGHAT and CDR2 is FQNNGV. V shed 1 base, J shed 9 bases, and the junction held 1 base outside the gene matches. The CDR3 sequence is 14 residues long.